A single sample is the source of the 2 T cell receptor beta chains below, sequenced in a study of blood T cell repertoires in COVID-19. Clones were read by immunoSEQ multiplex PCR, and TCRdb kept only the in-frame ones, dropping some. The table lists about 160,000 clones, roughly 87% of them singletons. The sequencing input was peripheral blood. Every receptor here comes from a woman aged 55-69 years with active or convalescent COVID-19.

The chain is built from TRBV5-1 and TRBJ1-4, with D uncertain. The germline CDR1 and CDR2 sequences are SGHRS and YFSETQ. There are 14 residues in the CDR3. V was trimmed by 4 bases and J by 2 bases, leaving 9 bases between them. CDR3: CASSSYSTNEKLFF. In DNA form, the CDR3 reads TGCGCCAGCAGCAGCTACAGCACTAATGAAAAACTGTTTTTT.

This clone is a singleton in its sample. The rearrangement uses TRBV9 and TRBJ2-2; maybe TRBD2 (6 bases). V gave up 0 bases and J gave up 9 bases, with 12 bases separating them. Germline values: CDR1 SGDLS, CDR2 YYNGEE. The CDR3 sequence is 14 residues long. The CDR3 coding sequence is TGTGCCAGCAGCGTAGGACCCGGGAGCTGGGAGCTGTTTTTT. It is translated as CASSVGPGSWELFF.